This T cell receptor beta chain came from a study of cytomegalovirus exposure and HLA in healthy donors. On this clone: The antigen remains unidentified.

Profiled with immunoSEQ multiplex PCR; TCRdb holds only in-frame clones, not every one. Here the sample spans about 190,000 clones, about 82% being singletons. CDR1 SGHDT and CDR2 YYEEEE come from the germline V gene. V was clipped by 8 bases and J by 1 base, with 9 bases between them. There are 12 residues in the CDR3. Broader study findings: In the 120 or so validation repertoires, 94% of cluster scores exceeded 0, per a later analysis. Reports described diagnosis of cytomegalovirus status by the classifier as highly specific and sensitive.

The rearrangement uses TRBV5-6 and TRBJ1-1, with D tentatively TRBD1 (6 bases). The sequencing input was PBMCs. The TCR sequence derives from a woman under 30 in good health and CMV-seronegative. The CDR3 region is CASKGQNTEAFF. The CDR3 coding sequence is TGTGCCAGTAAGGGACAGAACACTGAAGCTTTCTTT.